This TCR beta chain was captured by sequencing in a study of T-cell reconstitution after alpha-beta-depleted transplantation in children. During its preparation, the TCRbeta library received unique molecular identifiers. Each CDR3 protein gets one entry after TCRdb re-called the PCR reads with MiXCR. The repertoire has some 530,000 distinct CDR3 sequences, around 12% of them found once; the top ten carry under 7%. This CDR3 spans 15 amino acids. V was trimmed by 3 bases and J by 5 bases, leaving 16 bases between them. The germline V gene encodes CDR1 LGHDT and CDR2 YNNKEL (reference sequence). The source is a human donor who donated a stem cell graft to a child with combined immunodeficiency. The rearrangement links TRBV3-1 to TRBJ1-1; unclear D gene. The source was PBMCs from the stem cell graft donor, collected from the stem cell graft. The CDR3 loop reads CASSQDAVGLTEAFF. In DNA form, the CDR3 reads TGTGCCAGCAGCCAGGACGCAGTAGGTCTGACTGAAGCTTTCTTT.